The present T cell receptor beta chain was sequenced within a study of cytomegalovirus exposure and HLA in healthy donors. General study findings and limits: Reportedly, HLA-A and HLA-B alleles of most subjects were accurately predicted from TCR beta.

The CDR3 runs to 16 residues. The germline V gene encodes CDR1 SGHTA and CDR2 FQGTGA. V lost 1 base to trimming and J lost 0 bases, with 13 bases between them. Details on this clone: Its cognate antigen is unknown.

Use of 60 Vbeta and 13 Jbeta primers characterized the PCR. The repertoire was sequenced with immunoSEQ multiplex PCR; TCRdb's copy has only in-frame clones and lacks some. The data show 130,000 or so clones, 75% to 90% seen once. The sample was PBMCs. The rearrangement joins TRBV7-3 to TRBJ2-7; D not resolved. The sequence was obtained from a woman between 25 and 40 years old in good health and CMV-seropositive. CDR3 bases: TGTGCCAGCAGCTTAAGGGCTCATCTCAGCTCCTACGAGCAGTACTTC. This translates into CASSLRAHLSSYEQYF.